One sample yielded the 16 T cell receptor beta chains listed below, sequenced in a study of liver allograft versus peripheral blood T cells. About the study: Intrahepatic T cell receptor repertoires from transplanted livers were compared against repertoires in recipients' peripheral blood.

In TCRdb, the reads were re-called with MiXCR into one record per CDR3 protein. The repertoire holds approximately 12,000 distinct CDR3 sequences, with roughly 23% as singletons. The origin of the receptors is a human patient who had a liver transplant. A subset of T cells may come from the graft donor.

The V and J genes are TRBV10-3 and TRBJ2-1; D unclear. The CDR3 covers 15 residues. The germline V gene encodes CDR1 ENHRY and CDR2 SYGVKD. Trimming pared 6 bases from V and 6 bases from J, leaving 18 bases between. CDR3 sequence reads: CAISAGPGQVNEQFF. Written as DNA, the CDR3 is TGTGCCATCAGCGCTGGACCGGGTCAGGTCAATGAGCAGTTCTTC.

This clonotype is deemed medium-sized. J is TRBJ1-1 and V is TRBV18, with 9 bases identical to TRBD1. The length of the CDR3 is 16 residues. The germline V gene has CDR1 KGHSH and CDR2 LQKENI. With V trimmed by 5 bases and J by 4 bases, 11 bases remained unmatched. CDR3 protein: CASSSLDGQGITEAFF. CDR3 DNA sequence: TGTGCCAGCTCATCTTTAGATGGACAGGGGATCACTGAAGCTTTCTTT. The variable domain in full, completed from reference TRBV18 and TRBJ1-1, reads NAGVMQNPRHLVRRRGQEARLRCSPMKGHSHVYWYRQLPEEGLKFMVYLQKENIIDESGMPKERFSAEFPKEGPSILRIQQVVRGDSAAYFCASSSLDGQGITEAFFGQGTRLTVV.

This chain links TRBV28 with TRBJ2-7, with a weak D call TRBD1 (6 bases). V lost 1 base and J lost 1, with 14 bases in between. Germline CDR1 and CDR2: MDHEN and SYDVKM. There are 16 residues in the CDR3. The CDR3 spells CASSLYAGALSYEQYF. CDR3 bases: TGTGCCAGCAGTTTATATGCAGGGGCCCTTTCCTACGAGCAGTACTTC.

This clonotype is categorized as medium-sized. The V and J genes are TRBV19 and TRBJ1-6, with no clear D. The CDR3 contains 13 residues. Germline lookup yields CDR1 LNHDA and CDR2 SQIVND (reference sequence). Trimming cost V 7 bases and J 8 bases, with 12 bases left between them. In nucleotides, the CDR3 is TGTGCCAGTAATCTTGGGAGGGATTCACCCCTCCACTTT. Translated, it gives CASNLGRDSPLHF.

This sequence joins TRBV30 and TRBJ1-5, with TRBD1 identical over 8 bases. CDR1 and CDR2 from the germline V gene are GTSNPN and SVGIG (reference sequence). There are 15 residues in the CDR3. V lost 2 bases to trimming and J lost 2 bases; unmatched junction nucleotides: 5. The CDR3 spells CAWSFPDRGNQPQHF. DNA for the CDR3: TGTGCCTGGAGTTTTCCGGACAGGGGCAATCAGCCCCAGCATTTT. The entire variable domain, with the rest obtained from reference TRBV30 and TRBJ1-5, is as follows: SQTIHQWPATLVQPVGSPLSLECTVEGTSNPNLYWYRQAAGRGLQLLFYSVGIGQISSEVPQNLSASRPQDRQFILSSKKLLLSDSGFYLCAWSFPDRGNQPQHFGDGTRLSIL.

This clonotype was detected only a few times. The V gene is TRBV6-2 or TRBV6-3, the J gene TRBJ2-3; D is unresolved. Trimming took off 7 bases at V and 6 bases at J, with 26 bases between the two ends. CDR1 MNHEY and CDR2 SVGEGT come from the germline V gene. CDR3 size: 17 residues. CDR3 sequence reads: CASTDPIKAPLGDTQYF. In DNA form, the CDR3 reads TGTGCCAGCACCGACCCGATTAAGGCCCCCCTGGGTGATACGCAGTATTTT.

About this clonotype itself: A much larger clone is a single base away; this may be a read error. Written as DNA, the CDR3 is TGTGCCAACAGACGAGCAGGGGGCACTGAAGCTTTCTTT. Its translation is CANRRAGGTEAFF. The V and J genes are TRBV6-1 and TRBJ1-1; 7 nucleotides match TRBD1. CDR1 MNHNS and CDR2 SASEGT come from the germline V gene. This CDR3 is built from 13 residues. V lost 10 bases and J lost 4; bases outside the gene matches: 9.

As regards this clonotype: Possible read error: a much larger clone is one base away. This chain connects TRBV19 to TRBJ1-1; D might be TRBD1 (6 bases). Germline V gene data show CDR1 as LNHDA and CDR2 as SQIVND (reference sequence). The CDR3 totals 13 residues. CDR3 sequence reads: CASSIWGGAETFF. As DNA, the CDR3 is TGTGCCAGTAGTATCTGGGGGGGCGCTGAAACTTTCTTT.

This clonotype is medium-sized by share. The genes are TRBV27 and TRBJ1-2; 9 nucleotides line up with TRBD1. The germline gives CDR1 MNHEY, CDR2 SMNVEV (reference sequence). V was clipped by 6 bases and J by 3 bases; unmatched bases: 5. This CDR3 comprises 14 residues. DNA of the CDR3: TGTGCCAGCAGATCGACAGGGGGAGACTATGGCTACACCTTC. Amino acid sequence: CASRSTGGDYGYTF.

This clonotype has a count of ten or more. This chain connects TRBV19 to TRBJ1-4; D unclear. The CDR3 totals 12 residues. Germline V gene sequence: CDR1 LNHDA, CDR2 SQIVND (reference sequence). V was clipped by 9 bases and J by 4 bases, with 9 bases between them. The CDR3 sequence is CASSEFNEKLFF. In nucleotides, the CDR3 is TGTGCCAGCTCAGAGTTTAATGAAAAACTGTTTTTT.

This clonotype is medium-sized (0.01 to 0.1%) in the sample. The chain recombines TRBV18 with TRBJ1-2, with no clear D. Trimming took 3 bases from V and 0 from J, leaving 11 bases between them. Germline V gene sequence: CDR1 KGHSH, CDR2 LQKENI. CDR3 length: 15 amino acids. The CDR3 loop is CASSPSSGSNYGYTF. In DNA, the CDR3 is TGTGCCAGCTCACCCTCGTCCGGCTCTAACTATGGCTACACCTTC.

The chain couples TRBV20-1 to TRBJ2-7; 12 positions agree with TRBD2. The CDR3 runs 15 residues. V shed 1 base and J 4 bases; nucleotides not matched to a gene: 5. Germline V lookup: CDR1 DFQATT, CDR2 SNEGSKA (reference sequence). The CDR3 is CSARGPTSGGYEQYF. In DNA, the CDR3 is TGCAGTGCTAGAGGTCCGACTAGCGGGGGATACGAGCAGTACTTC.

The J gene is TRBJ1-5, the V gene TRBV20-1; maybe TRBD1 (6 bases). There are 17 residues in the CDR3. In germline, CDR1 is DFQATT, CDR2 SNEGSKA (reference sequence). Trimming cost V 5 bases and J 2 bases, with 22 bases left between them. The CDR3 here is CSARRTASSMGNQPQHF. DNA of the CDR3: TGCAGTGCTCGCAGGACAGCGTCTAGCATGGGCAATCAGCCCCAGCATTTT.

By sample fraction, this clonotype is medium-sized. This chain links TRBV29-1 with TRBJ1-2; D call uncertain. From germline, CDR1 is SQVTM and CDR2 ANQGSEA. The CDR3 has 13 residues. V was cut by 4 bases and J by 2 bases, with 11 bases left in between. The CDR3 DNA reads TGCAGCGTTGCGCTGAGCCCGAACTATGGCTACACCTTC. Its translation is CSVALSPNYGYTF.

By share, this clonotype ranks as medium-sized (0.01 to 0.1%). The CDR3 reads CASRLLGRPLHF. In DNA form, the CDR3 reads TGTGCCAGCAGACTCCTGGGACGACCCCTCCACTTT. The V gene is TRBV6-1, the J gene TRBJ1-6, with D possibly TRBD1 on 5 matching bases. This CDR3 has 12 amino acids. V shed 6 bases and J shed 12 bases, with 12 bases lying between them. Per germline, CDR1 MNHNS and CDR2 SASEGT.

The chain has TRBV7-9 and TRBJ1-3; possibly TRBD1 for D (5 bases). V was shortened by 2 bases and J by 0 bases, with 8 bases between the two germline ends. The CDR3 runs 15 residues. The V gene's germline CDR1 is SEHNR and CDR2 FQNEAQ (reference sequence). Here the CDR3 reads CASSLSQASGNTIYF. CDR3 coding DNA: TGTGCCAGCAGCTTATCACAGGCCTCTGGAAACACCATATATTTT.